Given below is one T cell receptor (beta chain) in context. Its binding antigen is unknown. Within one base of it there is no much larger clone, and no base qualities were kept. The data are from a study of chemoradiotherapy in HPV16-positive cancers (dated by TCRdb to between 2020 and 2023). Regarding the research as a whole: Candidate HPV-specific T-cell clones and common TCR motifs were defined by functional T-cell assays performed on cells from two HPV16-positive patients. The study set out to ask whether T-cell immunity against the HPV oncoproteins E6 and E7 changes over the course of chemoradiotherapy and whether that immunity affects survival. The candidate HPV-specific TCRs and motifs were then tracked in TCR repertoires from over 85 patients with HPV-related cancers.

Library generation was performed with the immunoSEQ multiplex PCR assay. TCRdb re-hosts the immuneACCESS table, in-frame sequences only. Its copies lack some clones; in the studies checked, an unresolved V gene accounts for under half of them, and the cause for the rest is not known. The sample table contains around 68,000 clones; only one count was recorded for about 90% of them. The top ten clonotypes cover under 4.5% of the sample. Repertoires were sampled repeatedly over the course of chemoradiotherapy so that clonal expansion in the tumor microenvironment could be followed. Measured from the cysteine to the phenylalanine, the CDR3 is 14 residues long. The kept DNA is CDR3 alone, 42 bases in frame from the first base. Sequences LNHDA (CDR1) and SQIVND (CDR2) are obtained from the germline V gene (reference sequence). Cut back by 6 bases and 10 bases, the V and J ends lie 19 bases apart. The investigation overall reported the following: Expansion of candidate HPV-specific clones and E7-related TCR motifs was observed in the tumor microenvironment during treatment, whereas no such expansion was observed for non-HPV-specific T cells. The functional definition of HPV-specific T cells was derived from only two HPV16-positive patients, and the survival association was reported for HPV16-positive patients. Improved recurrence-free survival in HPV16-positive patients was associated with expansion of HPV-responsive T cells during chemoradiotherapy.

This TCR was recovered from a human donor with HPV-associated anogenital cancer. Here the chain combines TRBV19 and TRBJ2-1; TRBD2 is perhaps the D gene, given 6 matching bases. The sample was blood, taken from a patient who underwent chemoradiotherapy. CDR3 sequence: CASSPRLGPGEQFF. The DNA is TGTGCCAGTAGCCCCCGACTAGGACCGGGGGAGCAGTTCTTC.